These T cell receptor beta chains were read from a single sample in a study of blood T cell repertoires in COVID-19. Libraries were prepared by immunoSEQ multiplex PCR; TCRdb keeps only in-frame clonotypes and omits some of them. In the table there are 350,000 to 400,000 clones, around 87% of which are singletons. The sample consisted of peripheral blood. Every receptor here comes from a man younger than 35 with active or convalescent COVID-19. Both conserved end residues are part of each CDR3. A D gene is named only where the DNA matches it firmly. Only part of the rows carry a size: once, few, many, or a class if the clone is expanded.

TRBJ2-5 TRBV3-1/TRBV3-2 NA NA TGTGCCAGCAGCCAACTACGCGGGGATGGTAGCGGCGAGACCCAGTACTTC CASSQLRGDGSGETQYF
TRBJ1-2 TRBV15 NA NA TGTGCCACCAGCAGAGAGGGCAGGGGTTATGGCTACACCTTC CATSREGRGYGYTF
TRBJ1-6 TRBV4-3 TRBD1 NA TGCGCCAGCAGCCGAGTTTGGACAGGTTCTTCTAGCTCCTATAATTCACCCCTCCACTTT CASSRVWTGSSSSYNSPLHF
TRBJ1-2 TRBV10-2 TRBD1 NA TGCGCCAGCAGTGGTGACAGGGCAGGTGGCTACACCTTC CASSGDRAGGYTF
TRBJ1-6 TRBV3-1/TRBV3-2 NA NA TGTGCCAGCAGCCAAGGGAGTGGAGTCAATTCACCCCTCCACTTT CASSQGSGVNSPLHF
TRBJ1-4 TRBV5-1 TRBD1 NA TGCGCCAGCCGCGGGACAGGGGAGGGTGAAAAACTGTTTTTT CASRGTGEGEKLFF
TRBJ2-1 TRBV7-9 NA NA TGTGCCAGCAGCTTAACTCGGGTTGAGCAGTTCTTC CASSLTRVEQFF
TRBJ1-6 TRBV10-1 NA NA TGCGCCAGCAGCAAGAGTTATAATTCACCCCTCCACTTT CASSKSYNSPLHF
TRBJ2-2 TRBV21-1 NA NA TGTGCCAGCAGCACCGAGAGACTAGCGGGAGGTGCCGGGGAGCTGTTTTTT CASSTERLAGGAGELFF
TRBJ1-1 TRBV9 NA NA TGTGCCAGCAGCGTCAGGGAATTCACTGAAGCTTTCTTT CASSVREFTEAFF
TRBJ2-7 TRBV27 NA NA TGTGCCAGCAGTTGGGTGAGGCCCGGGACTGGGACCTACGAGCAGTACTTC CASSWVRPGTGTYEQYF
TRBJ2-7 TRBV4-2 TRBD1 NA TGTGCCAGCAGCTCAGGACAGGCCCCTCACGAGCAGTACTTC CASSSGQAPHEQYF
TRBJ1-1 TRBV12-3/TRBV12-4 NA NA TGTGCCAGCAGTTTATCAATGAACACTGAAGCTTTCTTT CASSLSMNTEAFF
TRBJ1-2 TRBV5-1 TRBD1 NA TGCGCCAGCAGCCCCGGACAGGGGAGGGTTAACTATGGCTACACCTTC CASSPGQGRVNYGYTF
TRBJ2-7 TRBV6-2/TRBV6-3 NA NA TGTGCCAGCAGTTATCTCGTTCGGGACGAGCAGTACTTC CASSYLVRDEQYF
TRBJ2-1 TRBV7-3 NA NA TGTGCCAGCAGCTTACCCACTCTTTTTATTGAGCAGTTCTTC CASSLPTLFIEQFF
TRBJ1-3 TRBV4-2 NA NA TGTGCCAGCAGCCAAGAAGTTTTGGTGAGCTCTGGAAACACCATATATTTT CASSQEVLVSSGNTIYF
TRBJ1-2 TRBV28 TRBD1 NA TGTGCCAGCAGTTCGGTTGGGACAGGGGCTAACTATGGCTACACCTTC CASSSVGTGANYGYTF
TRBJ1-3 TRBV15 TRBD1 NA TGTGCCACCAGCAGAGGAACAGGGGACCTTGAAAACACCATATATTTT CATSRGTGDLENTIYF
TRBJ2-5 TRBV9 TRBD1 NA TGTGCCAGCAGCGTAGGCAGGGGGCGTGTGGAGACCCAGTACTTC CASSVGRGRVETQYF
TRBJ1-2 TRBV6-6 NA once TGTGCCAGCAGTTACTCGACTCGAGGGAACTATGGCTACACCTTC CASSYSTRGNYGYTF
TRBJ1-2 TRBV4-3 NA NA TGCGCCAGCAGCCAAGATCGGGCGGGATATGGCTACACCTTC CASSQDRAGYGYTF
TRBJ2-6 TRBV4-3 NA NA TGCGCCAGCAGCCAAGATGTCGGCTCTGGGGCCAACGTCCTGACTTTC CASSQDVGSGANVLTF
TRBJ2-7 TRBV5-1 TRBD2 once TGCGCCAGCAGCTTGGGACTAGCGAGGTACGAGCAGTACTTC CASSLGLARYEQYF
TRBJ1-5 TRBV6-5 NA NA TGTGCCAGCAGTTACGATTCAGGTCGCAATCAGCCCCAGCATTTT CASSYDSGRNQPQHF
TRBJ1-1 TRBV4-3 NA NA TGCGCCAGCAGCCAAGAGGAGGGCTGGGGGGGAGAGGTAGCTTTCTTT CASSQEEGWGGEVAFF
TRBJ1-2 TRBV12-3/TRBV12-4 NA NA TGTGCCAGCAGTATCGTCCCGGATGGCTACACCTTC CASSIVPDGYTF
TRBJ2-3 TRBV28 NA few TGTGCCAGCAGCCCCTCTGAGTGGCGGGAAGTGGTAGATACGCAGTATTTT CASSPSEWREVVDTQYF
TRBJ2-5 TRBV6-5 NA NA TGTGCCAGCAGTCAGGGTACTATTCGAACCCAGTACTTC CASSQGTIRTQYF
TRBJ2-3 TRBV7-6 NA NA TGTGCCAGCAGCTTAGCGGAGTGGGATACGCAGTATTTT CASSLAEWDTQYF
TRBJ1-3 TRBV19 TRBD1 NA TGTGCCAGTGCAGCTCCGGGACAGACCTCTGGAAACACCATATATTTT CASAAPGQTSGNTIYF
TRBJ2-3 TRBV7-8 TRBD2 NA TGTGCCAGCAGCCCCCCCGGGGGGAAGACTACGCAGTATTTT CASSPPGGKTTQYF
TRBJ2-7 TRBV28 NA NA TGTGCCAGCAGTTGGGGGGGGGCTTACGAGCAGTACTTC CASSWGGAYEQYF
TRBJ1-1 TRBV27 NA NA TGTGCCAGCAGTTTGGGGGGGGGCACTGAAGCTTTCTTT CASSLGGGTEAFF
TRBJ2-6 TRBV4-3 NA NA TGCGCCAGCAGCCAGGAGGCAGGGGCCGTCTCTGGGGCCAACGTGCTGACTTTC CASSQEAGAVSGANVLTF
TRBJ2-7 TRBV5-5 NA NA TGTGCCAGCAGCTTGGTGCGGACACCTTCCTACGAGCAGTACTTC CASSLVRTPSYEQYF
TRBJ2-1 TRBV6-1 TRBD2 NA TGTGCCAGCAGTGAAGGGTATGCGGGGGGGCCTAATGAGCAGTTCTTC CASSEGYAGGPNEQFF
TRBJ1-5 TRBV28 NA NA TGTGCCAGCAGGTACCGGGACACCCCTAGCAATCAGCCCCAGCATTTT CASRYRDTPSNQPQHF
TRBJ2-7 TRBV28 TRBD1 NA TGTGCCAGCAGTCTCTTTGGGACAGTAAGCTACGAGCAGTACTTC CASSLFGTVSYEQYF
TRBJ2-2 TRBV4-1 TRBD1 once TGCGCCAGCAGCCAAGGACCTGGGGCAGGGGGAACCGGGGAGCTGTTTTTT CASSQGPGAGGTGELFF